This TCR beta chain stems from a study of T-cell memory formation after mild COVID-19. Findings and limits, study-wide: From day 15 to 85, contracting clones were balanced between CD4 and CD8, whereas later expanders leaned toward CD4+. Some SARS-CoV-2-responding clones were already detected in memory before infection.

This clonotype appeared a few times. Its specificity is not known. Amplification by 5'RACE using constant-segment primers produced TCR alpha and TCR beta cDNA libraries that carried sample barcodes and UMIs. TCRdb processed the 5' RACE reads anew with MiXCR; each CDR3 protein has one entry. The table includes under 700,000 distinct CDR3 sequences, about a fifth detected once. The receptor comes from an adult woman who had mild COVID-19 (a few samples of this study predate the infection). Cell type and time point are not known. Sequencing used PBMCs or a T cell subset sorted from them (not recorded which).

The CDR3 loop is CSARTLGEQYF. CDR3 in DNA: TGCAGTGCTAGGACCCTGGGGGAGCAGTACTTC. The chain recombines TRBV20-1 with TRBJ2-7, with D unclear. This CDR3 region has 11 residues. Deletions cut 3 bases from V and 7 bases from J, with 10 bases between. CDR1 DFQATT and CDR2 SNEGSKA come from the germline V gene (reference sequence).